A single sample is the source of the 3 T cell receptor beta chains below, sequenced in a study of blood T cell repertoires in COVID-19 (dated by TCRdb to 2020 to 2022). Libraries were built with the immunoSEQ multiplex PCR assay. As stored in TCRdb, this immuneACCESS dataset retains in-frame rearrangements with V and J assigned. A fraction of the clones does not appear; measured against another copy, unresolved V genes explain less than half of the discrepancy, and the remainder lacks a known reason. This sample comprises about 200,000 clones, around 82% of them detected only once. Roughly 7.6% of the sample is held by the ten biggest clonotypes. The sample taken for sequencing was peripheral blood. These receptor sequences come from a woman aged 50 to 60 with acute or convalescent COVID-19.

The chain employs TRBV7-9 and TRBJ2-7; no definite D call. CDR1 is SEHNR, CDR2 FQNEAQ, per germline (reference sequence). CDR3 length: 15 amino acids. Deletions cut 1 base from V and 5 bases from J, with 15 bases between. CDR3 region: CASSLGFGQVNEQYF. The CDR3 nucleotides are TGTGCCAGCAGCTTAGGGTTCGGCCAGGTCAACGAGCAGTACTTC.

This chain connects TRBV24-1 to TRBJ1-1, with 10 bases identical to TRBD1. The CDR3 runs 12 residues. J gave up 9 bases and V 5 bases, and 2 bases lay outside the gene matches. From germline, CDR1 is KGHDR and CDR2 SFDVKD. The CDR3 bases are TGTGCCACCAGTGGGGGACAGGGGAAAGCTTTCTTT. Translating gives CATSGGQGKAFF.

In nucleotides, the CDR3 is TGTGCCAGCACCCCGGAGGCGGTCTCCTACGAGCAGTACTTC. It is translated as CASTPEAVSYEQYF. The chain combines TRBV28 with TRBJ2-7, with a tentative D call TRBD2 (5 bases). This CDR3 region has 14 residues. The V and J ends lost 7 bases and 0 bases respectively, with 13 bases between them. CDR1 is MDHEN, CDR2 SYDVKM, per germline.